One sample yielded the 22 T cell receptor beta chains listed below, sequenced in a study of blood T cell repertoires in COVID-19. Here immunoSEQ multiplex PCR was the method, and the copy in TCRdb shows in-frame clones only, minus some. This sample has 55,000 to 65,000 clones; around 87% occur once, and the top ten carry around 6.9%. The sample comprised peripheral blood. Receptors originate from a man aged 55 to 70 with active or convalescent COVID-19.

The chain combines TRBV5-4 with TRBJ1-1; unclear D gene. Deletions cut 0 bases from V and 1 base from J, with 4 bases between. The CDR3 contains 13 residues. Looked up from germline, CDR1 is SGHNT and CDR2 is YYREEE (reference sequence). The chain's CDR3 is CASSLDRNTEAFF. For the CDR3, the DNA is TGTGCCAGCAGCTTGGACAGGAACACTGAAGCTTTCTTT.

The CDR3 nucleotides are TGTGCCAGTAGTATGTATAAAACTGTGGGCAATCAGCCCCAGCATTTT. The encoded protein is CASSMYKTVGNQPQHF. This sequence joins TRBV19 and TRBJ1-5; D remains unclear. V gave up 3 bases and J gave up 2 bases, with 14 bases separating them. Germline loops: CDR1 LNHDA, CDR2 SQIVND (reference sequence). This CDR3 has 16 residues.

The chain links TRBV13 to TRBJ1-5; possible D gene TRBD1, 5 bases. CDR1 is PRHDT and CDR2 is FYEKMQ in the germline V gene (reference sequence). V lost 5 bases and J lost 7, with 12 bases in between. The CDR3 extends over 13 amino acids. The CDR3 reads CASSPPRVQPQHF. CDR3 in DNA: TGTGCCAGCAGCCCTCCCAGGGTCCAGCCCCAGCATTTT.

This rearrangement joins TRBV7-9 to TRBJ1-5, with 7 bases identical to TRBD1. CDR1 is SEHNR and CDR2 is FQNEAQ in the germline V gene (reference sequence). The V and J ends lost 5 bases and 4 bases, in that order; junction bases with no gene match: 8. This CDR3 has 15 residues. CDR3 nucleotides: TGTGCCAGCAGCCAAGGACAGGCGGAGAATCAGCCCCAGCATTTT. It translates to CASSQGQAENQPQHF.

The chain employs TRBV19 and TRBJ2-1; the match to TRBD2 covers 16 bases. CDR1 and CDR2 (germline): LNHDA, SQIVND (reference sequence). Trimming took 8 bases from V and 4 from J; bases not matched to a gene: 5. This CDR3 has 16 amino acids. CDR3 in amino acids: CASGTSGGASYNEQFF. As DNA, the CDR3 is TGTGCCAGTGGGACTAGCGGGGGGGCGTCTTACAATGAGCAGTTCTTC. The variable domain in full, with the rest retrieved from reference TRBV19 and TRBJ2-1, is DGGITQSPKYLFRKEGQNVTLSCEQNLNHDAMYWYRQDPGQGLRLIYYSQIVNDFQKGDIAEGYSVSREKKESFPLTVTSAQKNPTAFYLCASGTSGGASYNEQFFGPGTRLTVL.

CDR3 nucleotides: TGTGCCAGCAGCGTAGAAAGGGGATGGGAGAAACGGGACAGGGCCTGCTATAGCAATCAGCCCCAGCATTTT. It yields the protein CASSVERGWEKRDRACYSNQPQHF. The V gene is TRBV9, the J gene TRBJ1-5; 9 bases map to TRBD1. The trim removed 0 bases at V and 0 bases at J, leaving 25 bases unmatched. From germline, CDR1 is SGDLS and CDR2 YYNGEE. This CDR3 has 24 residues. The full variable domain, rest sourced from reference TRBV9 and TRBJ1-5, is DSGVTQTPKHLITATGQRVTLRCSPRSGDLSVYWYQQSLDQGLQFLIQYYNGEERAKGNILERFSAQQFPDLHSELNLSSLELGDSALYFCASSVERGWEKRDRACYSNQPQHFGDGTRLSIL.

The rearrangement links TRBV27 to TRBJ2-7; D possibly corresponds to TRBD1 (5 bases). The V and J ends lost 2 bases and 4 bases respectively, with 6 bases between them. This CDR3 has 12 residues. In germline, CDR1 is MNHEY, CDR2 SMNVEV (reference sequence). The CDR3 protein is CASSLTGYEQYF. CDR3 DNA sequence: TGTGCCAGCAGTTTAACAGGTTACGAGCAGTACTTC.

Of note for this clone: Its ends do not fully match the called genes, so a read error is possible. This chain connects TRBV3-1 (or the pseudogene TRBV3-2) to TRBJ2-1; maybe TRBD2 (5 bases). Germline-derived CDR1 and CDR2 are LGHDT and YNNKEL (reference sequence). The CDR3 is 12 amino acids. The CDR3 nucleotides are TGTGCCAGCAGCCAATCTCTCGGGAAGCAACTCTTC. Translating it yields CASSQSLGKQLF.

The chain is built from TRBV7-9 and TRBJ1-2; 7 nucleotides agree with TRBD1. This CDR3 region has 13 residues. Germline V gene data show CDR1 as SEHNR and CDR2 as FQNEAQ (reference sequence). The V and J ends lost 1 base and 5 bases, in that order; junction bases with no gene match: 1. CDR3 nucleotides: TGTGCCAGCAGCTTAGGGACAGGTTATGGCTACACCTTC. Translating it yields CASSLGTGYGYTF.

V is TRBV12-3 or TRBV12-4 and J is TRBJ1-1; D gene uncertain. CDR3 length: 13 residues. V was trimmed by 4 bases and J by 4 bases, leaving 10 bases between them. CDR3 DNA: TGTGCCAGCAGTTCGTGGGAGTCCACTGAAGCTTTCTTT. Translation: CASSSWESTEAFF.

This sequence joins TRBV19 and TRBJ1-5, with D possibly being TRBD1 (6 bases). The V and J ends lost 6 bases and 5 bases respectively, with 11 bases between them. This CDR3 spans 13 amino acids. CDR1 and CDR2 from the germline V gene are LNHDA and SQIVND (reference sequence). The chain's CDR3 is CASSPTGYQPQHF. The CDR3 DNA sequence: TGTGCCAGTAGCCCTACAGGGTATCAGCCCCAGCATTTT.

The CDR3 DNA sequence: TGTGCCAGCTCACCGGACCAAACTAGGAACACTGAAGCTTTCTTT. Amino acids: CASSPDQTRNTEAFF. The chain is built from TRBV18 and TRBJ1-1; D ambiguous. V was trimmed by 3 bases and J by 1 base, leaving 12 bases between them. Per germline, CDR1 KGHSH and CDR2 LQKENI. The CDR3 length is 15 residues. The variable domain in full, completed from reference TRBV18 and TRBJ1-1, reads NAGVMQNPRHLVRRRGQEARLRCSPMKGHSHVYWYRQLPEEGLKFMVYLQKENIIDESGMPKERFSAEFPKEGPSILRIQQVVRGDSAAYFCASSPDQTRNTEAFFGQGTRLTVV.

V is TRBV10-2 and J is TRBJ2-3, with TRBD2 matching over 13 bases. The CDR3 is 15 amino acids. The germline CDR1 and CDR2 sequences are WSHSY and SAAADI. J lost 5 bases, V lost 5 bases, and 4 bases had no gene match. The CDR3 DNA follows: TGCGCCAGCAGTACTAGCGGGAGGGCCGGAGATACGCAGTATTTT. Amino acids: CASSTSGRAGDTQYF.

The chain joins TRBV18 to TRBJ2-7, with D perhaps matching TRBD1 (6 bases). This CDR3 has 13 residues. CDR1 and CDR2 (germline): KGHSH, LQKENI. V gave up 3 bases and J gave up 11 bases, with 17 bases separating them. The CDR3 DNA reads TGTGCCAGCTCACCGTCCCGGGACATAAACGAGTACTTC. As protein: CASSPSRDINEYF.

V usage is TRBV19 and J usage is TRBJ2-7; D gene unclear. Looked up from germline, CDR1 is LNHDA and CDR2 is SQIVND (reference sequence). The CDR3 spans 12 residues. V lost 4 bases and J lost 3, with 7 bases in between. CDR3: CASSTNSYEQYF. CDR3 sequence (DNA): TGTGCCAGTAGTACGAACAGCTACGAGCAGTACTTC.

V is TRBV2 and J is TRBJ1-6; weak D call: TRBD1 (6 bases). V lost 3 bases and J lost 4, with 13 bases in between. Germline loops: CDR1 SNHLY, CDR2 FYNNEI. This CDR3 has 16 residues. Written as DNA, the CDR3 is TGTGCCAGCAGTGATGGACAGATTATTTATAATTCACCCCTCCACTTT. This translates into CASSDGQIIYNSPLHF.

The V call is TRBV5-1, the J call TRBJ1-6; 7 bases match TRBD1. Germline trimming cut 4 bases from V and 8 bases from J; bases unmatched to any gene: 9. The germline CDR1 and CDR2 sequences are SGHRS and YFSETQ. CDR3 length: 15 amino acids. The CDR3 reads CASSPYKGADSPLHF. Here the CDR3 DNA reads TGCGCCAGCAGCCCCTACAAGGGGGCTGATTCACCCCTCCACTTT.

This chain joins TRBV5-1 and TRBJ2-1; D ambiguous. CDR1 is SGHRS, CDR2 YFSETQ, per germline. The CDR3 is 14 amino acids. The V gene lost 4 bases and the J gene lost 9 bases, with 17 bases spanning the gap. DNA of the CDR3: TGCGCCAGCAGCCCAACTTCCCCGAGGAGTGAGCAGTTCTTC. Its translation is CASSPTSPRSEQFF.

In its sample, this clone was seen once. The chain recombines TRBV11-2 with TRBJ2-1; 16 bases are shared with TRBD2. CDR1 and CDR2 from the germline V gene are SGHAT and FQNNGV. J lost 10 bases, V lost 5 bases, and 11 bases had no gene match. This CDR3 comprises 17 residues. The CDR3 loop reads CASSPTDPGLAGGEQFF. The CDR3 DNA follows: TGTGCCAGCAGCCCTACCGACCCGGGACTAGCGGGAGGGGAGCAGTTCTTC.

The chain links TRBV12-3 or TRBV12-4 to TRBJ1-4; 9 bases are shared with TRBD1. The V gene end was trimmed by 10 bases and the J gene end by 4 bases; junction bases not matched to a gene: 1. CDR3 size: 12 residues. Written as DNA, the CDR3 is TGTGCCAAGGGACAGGGTAATGAAAAACTGTTTTTT. Translated, it gives CAKGQGNEKLFF.

This clone was seen only once. The chain carries TRBV5-3 and TRBJ2-3; 9 bases agree with TRBD1. TRBV5-3 is annotated as an ORF whose role is uncertain. With 3 bases clipped from V and 1 base from J, the junction kept 9 bases outside the gene matches. The CDR3 runs to 17 residues. DNA of the CDR3: TGTGCCAGAAGCTCACCAAACAGGGGGCGCGGCACAGATACGCAGTATTTT. Translation gives CARSSPNRGRGTDTQYF.

This chain joins TRBV9 and TRBJ2-5; TRBD2 matches at 13 bases. The CDR3 has 18 residues. The J segment lost 0 bases and the V segment lost 4 bases, leaving 9 bases of the junction unmatched. The germline V gene has CDR1 SGDLS and CDR2 YYNGEE. CDR3: CASSSRPGLAGNQETQYF. The CDR3 DNA is TGTGCCAGCAGCTCCCGACCGGGACTAGCGGGAAACCAAGAGACCCAGTACTTC. The entire variable domain, with the rest obtained from reference TRBV9 and TRBJ2-5, is as follows: DSGVTQTPKHLITATGQRVTLRCSPRSGDLSVYWYQQSLDQGLQFLIQYYNGEERAKGNILERFSAQQFPDLHSELNLSSLELGDSALYFCASSSRPGLAGNQETQYFGPGTRLLVL.